Each of the 11 T cell receptor beta chains below was sequenced from the same sample in a study of cytomegalovirus exposure and HLA in healthy donors. The study ran its PCR with 60 Vbeta and 13 Jbeta primers. TCRdb's table, derived via immunoSEQ multiplex PCR, lists solely in-frame clones and lacks some. Of fewer than 70,000 clones listed, about 70% are singletons. The source material was PBMCs. The receptors here all came from a woman in her twenties or thirties in good health and CMV-seronegative.

The gene calls are TRBV6-5 and TRBJ1-2; a possible D gene is TRBD1 (5 bases). V was shortened by 0 bases and J by 8 bases, with 13 bases between the two germline ends. CDR1 and CDR2 (germline): MNHEY, SVGAGI. The CDR3 spans 14 residues. The CDR3 loop is CASSYSGGAQGYTF. The CDR3 coding sequence is TGTGCCAGCAGTTACTCCGGAGGGGCCCAAGGCTACACCTTC.

The J gene is TRBJ1-1, the V gene TRBV19, with TRBD1 as a possible D gene (6 bases). The CDR3 is 13 amino acids. V was shortened by 7 bases and J by 1 base, with 10 bases between the two germline ends. CDR1 and CDR2 (germline): LNHDA, SQIVND (reference sequence). The CDR3 reads CASTWDKNTEAFF. CDR3 bases: TGTGCCAGTACTTGGGACAAGAACACTGAAGCTTTCTTT.

This clone was seen a few times. In nucleotides, the CDR3 is TGCGCCAGCAGCCAAAGACAGGGCCCCCGGGAGCTGTTTTTT. Translation gives CASSQRQGPRELFF. The chain joins TRBV4-1 to TRBJ2-2, with TRBD1 matching 7 bases. Trimming removed 2 bases from V and 9 bases from J; junction bases left unmatched: 6. The CDR3 runs to 14 residues. Germline assignment: CDR1 MGHRA and CDR2 YSYEKL.

The chain joins TRBV5-6 to TRBJ2-5; 8 bases map to TRBD1. CDR3 length: 15 residues. V was pared by 2 bases and J by 4 bases, with 7 bases of the junction left unmatched. Per the germline V gene, CDR1 is SGHDT and CDR2 is YYEEEE. The CDR3 region is CASSFGQGGSETQYF. DNA for the CDR3: TGTGCCAGCAGCTTCGGACAGGGAGGCTCAGAGACCCAGTACTTC.

This chain links TRBV1 with TRBJ2-2; the table's D call of TRBD2 was not tested on the DNA. TRBV1 is termed a pseudogene. CDR3 size: 17 residues. The CDR3 bases are TGCACCAGCAGCCAAGAAACCGGGACTAGCAAAGCCGGGGAGCTGTTTTTT. It translates to CTSSQETGTSKAGELFF.

The rearrangement uses TRBV25-1 and TRBJ2-5, with D perhaps TRBD2 (5 bases). Trimming cost V 4 bases and J 5 bases, with 14 bases left between them. The CDR3 is 14 residues long. Germline values: CDR1 MGHDK, CDR2 SYGVNS. The CDR3 spells CASSGPDSRETQYF. CDR3 sequence (DNA): TGTGCCAGCAGTGGACCGGACTCAAGGGAGACCCAGTACTTC.

In this sample, this clone turned up a few times. The chain employs TRBV6-4 and TRBJ2-3; 8 bases match TRBD2. Germline V gene lookup returns CDR1 MRHNA and CDR2 SNTAGT. J lost 2 bases, V lost 0 bases, and 7 bases had no gene match. The CDR3 is 17 residues long. CDR3 amino acids: CASSDSRASGPTDTQYF. DNA for the CDR3: TGTGCCAGCAGTGACTCCCGGGCTAGCGGGCCCACAGATACGCAGTATTTT.

This sequence joins TRBV10-3 and TRBJ1-6; 7 nucleotides line up with TRBD1. CDR1 is ENHRY, CDR2 SYGVKD, per germline. The length of the CDR3 is 14 residues. The ends lost 6 bases at V and 7 bases at J; junction bases unmatched: 6. The CDR3 reads CAISSGTANSPLHF. The CDR3 DNA sequence: TGTGCCATCAGCTCCGGGACAGCAAATTCACCCCTCCACTTT.

This clone has more than one count but fewer than ten. The rearrangement joins TRBV5-5 to TRBJ1-3; no clear D. CDR1 and CDR2 (germline): SGHKS, YYEKEE (reference sequence). Trimming stripped 4 bases from V and 0 bases from J, with 17 bases between. The CDR3 covers 17 residues. The chain's CDR3 is CASSTPMEQYSGNTIYF. In DNA form, the CDR3 reads TGTGCCAGCAGCACACCGATGGAACAGTACTCTGGAAACACCATATATTTT.

J is TRBJ2-3 and V is TRBV14; TRBD2 might be the D (5 bases). The germline V and J ends were trimmed by 3 bases and 3 bases, with 19 bases remaining between them. The length of the CDR3 is 17 residues. The germline V gene encodes CDR1 SGHDN and CDR2 FVKESK. The CDR3 DNA reads as TGTGCCAGCAGCCAGAATCTCGGACTGAGCTTTACAGATACGCAGTATTTT. Translating it yields CASSQNLGLSFTDTQYF.

The chain employs TRBV5-1 and TRBJ2-5; TRBD2 aligns across 8 bases. Germline trimming cut 0 bases from V and 5 bases from J; bases unmatched to any gene: 3. Germline CDR1 reads SGHRS; CDR2 reads YFSETQ. This CDR3 is built from 14 residues. DNA for the CDR3: TGCGCCAGCAGCTTGGGAATAGCGGGGGAGACCCAGTACTTC. Amino acid sequence: CASSLGIAGETQYF.